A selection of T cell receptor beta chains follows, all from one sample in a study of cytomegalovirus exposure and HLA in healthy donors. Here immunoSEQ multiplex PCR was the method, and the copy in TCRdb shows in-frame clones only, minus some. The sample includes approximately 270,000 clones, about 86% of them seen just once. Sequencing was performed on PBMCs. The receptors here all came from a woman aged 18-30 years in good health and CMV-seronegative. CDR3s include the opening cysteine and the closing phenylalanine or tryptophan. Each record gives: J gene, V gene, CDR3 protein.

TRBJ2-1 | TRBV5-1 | CASSLERGAWDEQFF
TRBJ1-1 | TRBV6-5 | CASSRSGTGKTEAFF
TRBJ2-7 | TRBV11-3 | CASSLGQGATYEQYF
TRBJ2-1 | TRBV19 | CASSILRDNEQFF
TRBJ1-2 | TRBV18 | CASSLDRPPNYGYTF
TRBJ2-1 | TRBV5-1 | CASSLRLAEPYNEQFF
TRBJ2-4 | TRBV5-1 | CASSLAIAGNIQYF
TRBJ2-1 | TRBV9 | CASSGGLAGGSYNEQFF
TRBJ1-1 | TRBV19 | CASSEVFSEAFF
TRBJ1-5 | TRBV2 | CASSGRGQGGGQPQHF
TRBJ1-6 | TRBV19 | CASSMGGQPLLHF
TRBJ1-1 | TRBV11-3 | CASSLGADMNTEAFF
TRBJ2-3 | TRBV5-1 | CASSPISGRADTQYF
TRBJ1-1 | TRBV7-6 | CASILGGLNTEAFF
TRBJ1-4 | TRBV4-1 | CASRGGGEKLFF
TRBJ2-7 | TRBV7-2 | CASSLQLAGAYEQYF
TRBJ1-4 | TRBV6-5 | CASRPTGTEKLFF
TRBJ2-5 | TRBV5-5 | CASSLGIRETQYF
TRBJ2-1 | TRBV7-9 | CASSSTGTPYNEQFF
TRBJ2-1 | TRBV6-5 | CASSYGLAGDEQFF
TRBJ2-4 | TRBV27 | CATRRPGVAKNIQYF
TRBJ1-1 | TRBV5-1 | CASRDRENTEAFF
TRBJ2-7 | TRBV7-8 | CASSFHRDRSYEQYF
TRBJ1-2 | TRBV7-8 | CASSYNRRPLYGYTF
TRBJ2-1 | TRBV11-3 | CASSLRGPPAGYNEQFF
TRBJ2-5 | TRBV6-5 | CASSYSNWPRQETQYF
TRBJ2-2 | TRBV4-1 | CASSSRQGRNTGELFF
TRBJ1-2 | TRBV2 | CASTTQGGDYGYTF
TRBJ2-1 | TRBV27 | CASSSVGLAGGPRNEQFF
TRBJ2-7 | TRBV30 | CAWSFGSSGTISYEQYF
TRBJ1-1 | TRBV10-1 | CASSDPGMNTEAFF
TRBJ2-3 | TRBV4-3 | CASSQDPLAGETDTQYF
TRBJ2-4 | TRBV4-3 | CASSQGLAGAIAKNIQYF
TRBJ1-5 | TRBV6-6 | CASSPDGVSQPQHF
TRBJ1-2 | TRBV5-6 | CASSLGGNKPSYGYTF
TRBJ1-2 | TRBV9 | CASSVGGGLNYGYTF
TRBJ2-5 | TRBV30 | CAWSPSTGGLETQYF
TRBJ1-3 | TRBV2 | CASRPKISSGNTIYF
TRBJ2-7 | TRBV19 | CASSIMVTSGSEQYF
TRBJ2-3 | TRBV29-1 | CSVGGRSLTDTQYF
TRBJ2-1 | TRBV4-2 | CASSLGTSGSRREQFF
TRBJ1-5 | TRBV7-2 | CASSLPRGRGSNQPQHF
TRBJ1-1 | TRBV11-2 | CASSKGQSNTEAFF
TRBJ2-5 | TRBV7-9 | CASSPRQGVNRETQYF
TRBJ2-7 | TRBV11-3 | CASSFSFSSYEQYF
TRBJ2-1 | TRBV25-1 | CASSESGLAVGDEQFF
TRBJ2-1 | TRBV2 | CASSPGSLNEQFF
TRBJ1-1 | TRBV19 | CASSSFMGGTEAFF
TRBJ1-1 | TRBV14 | CASSQDKNKLNTEAFF
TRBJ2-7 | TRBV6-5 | CASSSQAYSYEQYF
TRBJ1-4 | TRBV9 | CASSAEEEKLFF
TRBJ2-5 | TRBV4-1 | CASSPLAGDLKETQYF